This is a list of T cell receptor beta chains from one sample in a study of Ad26.COV2.S vaccination and SARS-CoV-2 variants. Produced via immunoSEQ multiplex PCR; TCRdb's table is partial and in-frame only. The sample has under 150,000 clones, roughly 85% seen once. Specimen: peripheral blood, collected after recovery from COVID-19. All receptors derive from a human donor who had recovered from COVID-19. Both conserved end residues are part of each CDR3. D genes are given only for firm matches. Expanded clones are given a class, and other clones once, few, many or no size at all.

d_gene: -; v_gene: TRBV7-9; j_gene: TRBJ2-3; abundance: -; CDR3aa: CASSPPGPITDTQYF; CDR3nt: TGTGCCAGCAGCCCCCCCGGTCCTATCACAGATACGCAGTATTTT
d_gene: -; v_gene: TRBV9; j_gene: TRBJ2-4; abundance: -; CDR3aa: CASSSRQPSAKNIQYF; CDR3nt: TGTGCCAGCAGCTCCCGACAGCCATCTGCCAAAAACATTCAGTACTTC
d_gene: TRBD1; v_gene: TRBV7-2; j_gene: TRBJ2-7; abundance: medium-sized; CDR3aa: CASSRDRASYEQYF; CDR3nt: TGTGCCAGCAGCCGGGACAGGGCCTCCTACGAGCAGTACTTC
d_gene: TRBD2; v_gene: TRBV4-1; j_gene: TRBJ2-3; abundance: -; CDR3aa: CASSQEPGGGTDTQYF; CDR3nt: TGCGCCAGCAGCCAAGAACCGGGGGGGGGCACAGATACGCAGTATTTT
d_gene: -; v_gene: TRBV20-1; j_gene: TRBJ2-7; abundance: -; CDR3aa: CSAQVYEQYF; CDR3nt: TGCAGTGCCCAGGTCTACGAGCAGTACTTC
d_gene: -; v_gene: TRBV7-9; j_gene: TRBJ1-1; abundance: -; CDR3aa: CASSLTGLNTEAFF; CDR3nt: TGTGCCAGCAGCTTAACAGGGCTGAACACTGAAGCTTTCTTT
d_gene: -; v_gene: TRBV19; j_gene: TRBJ2-1; abundance: -; CDR3aa: CASSISRGNEQFF; CDR3nt: TGTGCCAGTAGTATATCCAGGGGCAATGAGCAGTTCTTC
d_gene: -; v_gene: TRBV5-1; j_gene: TRBJ2-3; abundance: -; CDR3aa: CASSSGGAGLTDTQYF; CDR3nt: TGCGCCAGCAGCTCCGGCGGGGCGGGGTTGACAGATACGCAGTATTTT
d_gene: TRBD1; v_gene: TRBV11-2; j_gene: TRBJ2-1; abundance: -; CDR3aa: CASSLDRAPYNEQFF; CDR3nt: TGTGCCAGCAGCCTCGACAGGGCCCCCTACAATGAGCAGTTCTTC
d_gene: TRBD1; v_gene: TRBV25-1; j_gene: TRBJ1-2; abundance: -; CDR3aa: CASSGTGGDYGYTF; CDR3nt: TGTGCCAGCAGTGGGACAGGGGGGGACTATGGCTACACCTTC
d_gene: TRBD2; v_gene: TRBV10-2; j_gene: TRBJ2-3; abundance: -; CDR3aa: CASRLAGISDTQYF; CDR3nt: TGCGCCAGCAGGCTAGCGGGGATCTCAGATACGCAGTATTTT
d_gene: TRBD1; v_gene: TRBV28; j_gene: TRBJ2-7; abundance: -; CDR3aa: CASSRGATGAREQYF; CDR3nt: TGTGCCAGCAGTCGAGGGGCAACAGGGGCGAGGGAGCAGTACTTC
d_gene: -; v_gene: TRBV5-1; j_gene: TRBJ2-3; abundance: -; CDR3aa: CASVPVGADTQYF; CDR3nt: TGCGCCAGCGTTCCGGTGGGGGCAGATACGCAGTATTTT
d_gene: TRBD1; v_gene: TRBV19; j_gene: TRBJ1-5; abundance: once; CDR3aa: CASSIRGGGPQHF; CDR3nt: TGTGCCAGTAGTATCAGGGGGGGTGGGCCCCAGCATTTT
d_gene: -; v_gene: TRBV30; j_gene: TRBJ1-1; abundance: -; CDR3aa: CACTFRAQTAQDTEAFF; CDR3nt: TGTGCCTGCACCTTCCGGGCCCAGACTGCGCAGGACACTGAAGCTTTCTTT
d_gene: TRBD1; v_gene: TRBV7-2; j_gene: TRBJ1-6; abundance: -; CDR3aa: CASSLSAGQGLHF; CDR3nt: TGTGCCAGCAGCTTGTCCGCGGGACAGGGCCTCCACTTT
d_gene: -; v_gene: TRBV6-1; j_gene: TRBJ2-5; abundance: -; CDR3aa: CASSEPPGHRGAQYF; CDR3nt: TGTGCCAGCAGTGAACCTCCGGGACACCGGGGGGCCCAGTACTTC
d_gene: -; v_gene: TRBV3-1/TRBV3-2; j_gene: TRBJ1-2; abundance: -; CDR3aa: CASLGSPNYGYTF; CDR3nt: TGTGCCAGCTTAGGATCTCCTAACTATGGCTACACCTTC
d_gene: -; v_gene: TRBV30; j_gene: TRBJ1-3; abundance: -; CDR3aa: CAWSVTANTIYF; CDR3nt: TGTGCCTGGAGTGTAACGGCGAACACCATATATTTT
d_gene: -; v_gene: TRBV24-1; j_gene: TRBJ2-1; abundance: -; CDR3aa: CATSTRAANEQFF; CDR3nt: TGTGCCACCTCCACCCGGGCGGCCAATGAGCAGTTCTTC
d_gene: -; v_gene: TRBV25-1; j_gene: TRBJ1-1; abundance: -; CDR3aa: CASTLTGPNTEAFF; CDR3nt: TGTGCCAGCACTCTTACAGGACCGAACACTGAAGCTTTCTTT
d_gene: -; v_gene: TRBV30; j_gene: TRBJ1-6; abundance: -; CDR3aa: CAWSIQQGTAYNSPLHF; CDR3nt: TGTGCCTGGAGCATACAACAGGGAACCGCCTATAATTCACCCCTCCACTTT
d_gene: -; v_gene: TRBV10-3; j_gene: TRBJ2-7; abundance: -; CDR3aa: CAISDAYEQYF; CDR3nt: TGTGCCATCAGTGACGCCTACGAGCAGTACTTC
d_gene: TRBD2; v_gene: TRBV29-1; j_gene: TRBJ2-2; abundance: -; CDR3aa: CSVRLAGALNTGELFF; CDR3nt: TGCAGCGTTCGCCTAGCGGGGGCGTTGAACACCGGGGAGCTGTTTTTT
d_gene: TRBD1; v_gene: TRBV9; j_gene: TRBJ2-1; abundance: -; CDR3aa: CASSVTGTDYNEQFF; CDR3nt: TGTGCCAGCAGCGTCACCGGGACAGACTACAATGAGCAGTTCTTC
d_gene: -; v_gene: TRBV5-4; j_gene: TRBJ2-7; abundance: -; CDR3aa: CASSLQGGSGYEQYF; CDR3nt: TGTGCCAGCAGCTTACAGGGGGGGAGCGGCTACGAGCAGTACTTC